The T cell receptor beta chain described here comes from a study of cytomegalovirus exposure and HLA in healthy donors. CDR3 length: 13 residues. Trimming removed 1 base at V and 2 bases at J, with 5 bases between. Germline V lookup: CDR1 SGDLS, CDR2 YYNGEE. The PCR ran on 60 Vbeta and 13 Jbeta primers. Method: immunoSEQ multiplex PCR; TCRdb's copy keeps in-frame clones and lacks some. The sample lists some 150,000 clones, over 70% occurring once. This sequence originates from a man under 40 in good health and CMV-seronegative. The chain couples TRBV9 to TRBJ2-3; D unresolved. Material: PBMCs. CDR3 DNA sequence: TGTGCCAGCAGCGTACTCTACACAGATACGCAGTATTTT. Protein sequence: CASSVLYTDTQYF.